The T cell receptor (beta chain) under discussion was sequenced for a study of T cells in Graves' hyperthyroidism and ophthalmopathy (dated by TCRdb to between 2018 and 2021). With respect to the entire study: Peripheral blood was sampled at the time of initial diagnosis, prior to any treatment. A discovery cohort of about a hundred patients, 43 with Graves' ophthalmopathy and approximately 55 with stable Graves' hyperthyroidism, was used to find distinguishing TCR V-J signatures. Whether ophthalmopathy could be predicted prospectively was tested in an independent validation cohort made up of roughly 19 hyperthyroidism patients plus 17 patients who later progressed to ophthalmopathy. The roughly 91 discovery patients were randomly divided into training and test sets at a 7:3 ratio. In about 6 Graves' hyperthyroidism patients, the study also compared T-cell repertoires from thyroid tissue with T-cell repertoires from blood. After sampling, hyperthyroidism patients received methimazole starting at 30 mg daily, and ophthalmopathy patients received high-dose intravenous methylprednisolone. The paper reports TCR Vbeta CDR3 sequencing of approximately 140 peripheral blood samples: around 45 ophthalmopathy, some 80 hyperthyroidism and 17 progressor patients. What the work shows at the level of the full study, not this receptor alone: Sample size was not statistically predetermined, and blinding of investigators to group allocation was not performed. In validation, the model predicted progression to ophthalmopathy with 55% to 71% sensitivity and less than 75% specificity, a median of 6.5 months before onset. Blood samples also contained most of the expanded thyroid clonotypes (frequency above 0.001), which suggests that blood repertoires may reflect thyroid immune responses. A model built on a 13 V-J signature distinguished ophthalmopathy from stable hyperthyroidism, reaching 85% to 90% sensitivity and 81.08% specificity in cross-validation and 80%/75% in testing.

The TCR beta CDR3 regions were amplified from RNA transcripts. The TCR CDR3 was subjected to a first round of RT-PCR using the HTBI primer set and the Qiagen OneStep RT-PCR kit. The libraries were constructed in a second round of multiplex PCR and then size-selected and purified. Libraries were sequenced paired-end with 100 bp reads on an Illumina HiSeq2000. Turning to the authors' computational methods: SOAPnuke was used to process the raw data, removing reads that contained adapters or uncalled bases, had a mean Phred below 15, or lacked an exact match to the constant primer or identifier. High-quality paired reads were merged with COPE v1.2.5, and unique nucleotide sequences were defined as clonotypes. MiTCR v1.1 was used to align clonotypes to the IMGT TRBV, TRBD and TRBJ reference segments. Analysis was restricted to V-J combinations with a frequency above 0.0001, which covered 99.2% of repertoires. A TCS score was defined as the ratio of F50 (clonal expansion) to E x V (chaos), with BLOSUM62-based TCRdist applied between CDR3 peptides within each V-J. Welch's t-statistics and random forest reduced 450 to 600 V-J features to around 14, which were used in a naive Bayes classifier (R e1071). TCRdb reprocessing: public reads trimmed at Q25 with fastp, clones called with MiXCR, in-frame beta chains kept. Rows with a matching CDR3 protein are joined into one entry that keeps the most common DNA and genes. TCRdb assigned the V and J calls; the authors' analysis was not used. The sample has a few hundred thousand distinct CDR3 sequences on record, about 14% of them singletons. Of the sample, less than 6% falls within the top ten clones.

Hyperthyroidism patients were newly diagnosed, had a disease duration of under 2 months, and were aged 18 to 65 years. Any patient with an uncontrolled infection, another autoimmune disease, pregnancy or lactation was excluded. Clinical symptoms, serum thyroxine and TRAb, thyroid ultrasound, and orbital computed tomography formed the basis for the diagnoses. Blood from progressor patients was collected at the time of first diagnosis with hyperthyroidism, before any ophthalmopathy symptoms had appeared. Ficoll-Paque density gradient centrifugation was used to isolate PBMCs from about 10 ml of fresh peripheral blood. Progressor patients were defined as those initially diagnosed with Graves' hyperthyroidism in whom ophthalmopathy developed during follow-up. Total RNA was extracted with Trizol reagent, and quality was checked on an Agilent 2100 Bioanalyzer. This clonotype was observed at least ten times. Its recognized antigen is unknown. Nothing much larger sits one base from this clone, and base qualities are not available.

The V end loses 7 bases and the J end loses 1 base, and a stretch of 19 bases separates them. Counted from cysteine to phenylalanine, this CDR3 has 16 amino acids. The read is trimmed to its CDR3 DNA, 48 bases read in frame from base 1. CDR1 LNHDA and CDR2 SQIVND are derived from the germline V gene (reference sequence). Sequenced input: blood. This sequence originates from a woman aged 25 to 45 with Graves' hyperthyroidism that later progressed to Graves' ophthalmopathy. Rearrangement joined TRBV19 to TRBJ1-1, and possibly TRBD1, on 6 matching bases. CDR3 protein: CASTHSRGASNTEAFF. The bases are TGTGCCAGTACCCATAGCCGGGGGGCCTCGAACACTGAAGCTTTCTTT.